This T cell receptor (beta chain) was captured by sequencing in a study of OX40 agonist ivuxolimab in advanced cancers. Study-wide results and caveats: The study observed clonal expansion of CD4+ and CD8+ blood T cells by week 6 at 0.1 to 3.0 mg/kg.

TCRdb's copy holds only in-frame clones and misses some; the assay was immunoSEQ multiplex PCR. The table has 25,000 to 40,000 clones, about 93% seen once. About this clone: The antigen is undetermined.

The V and J ends lost 3 bases and 3 bases, in that order; junction bases with no gene match: 2. The CDR3 has 14 amino acids. The germline CDR1 and CDR2 sequences are SGDLS and YYNGEE. The input for sequencing was CD4+ or CD8+ T cells sorted from blood, taken in a trial of the OX40 agonist ivuxolimab. The chain recombines TRBV9 with TRBJ2-2, with 7 bases matching TRBD1. This clonotype originated in an adult with an advanced solid tumor such as melanoma, head and neck, liver or kidney cancer. In nucleotides, the CDR3 is TGTGCCAGCAGCGACAGGGGTTACACCGGGGAGCTGTTTTTT. Its protein product is CASSDRGYTGELFF.